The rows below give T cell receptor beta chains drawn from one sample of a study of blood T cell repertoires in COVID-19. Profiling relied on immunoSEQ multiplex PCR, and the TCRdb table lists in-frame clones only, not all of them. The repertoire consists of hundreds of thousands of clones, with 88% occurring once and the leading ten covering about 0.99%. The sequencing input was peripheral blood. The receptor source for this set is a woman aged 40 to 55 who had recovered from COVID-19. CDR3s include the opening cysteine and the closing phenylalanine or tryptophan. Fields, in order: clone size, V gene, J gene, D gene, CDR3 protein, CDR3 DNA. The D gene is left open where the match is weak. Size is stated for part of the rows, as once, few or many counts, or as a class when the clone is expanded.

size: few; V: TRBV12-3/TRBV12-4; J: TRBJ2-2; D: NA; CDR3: CASSPLPTGELFF; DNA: TGTGCCAGCAGTCCACTTCCCACCGGGGAGCTGTTTTTT
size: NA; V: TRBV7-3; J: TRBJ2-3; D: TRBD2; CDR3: CASSYQTSGPDTQYF; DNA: TGTGCCAGCAGCTACCAGACTAGCGGCCCAGATACGCAGTATTTT
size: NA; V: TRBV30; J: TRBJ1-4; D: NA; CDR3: CAWSKGLVKKLFF; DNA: TGTGCCTGGAGTAAAGGACTTGTGAAAAAACTGTTTTTT
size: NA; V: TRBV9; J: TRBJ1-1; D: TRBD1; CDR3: CASSVTSRTGGEAFF; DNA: TGTGCCAGCAGCGTAACTTCTCGGACAGGGGGTGAAGCTTTCTTT
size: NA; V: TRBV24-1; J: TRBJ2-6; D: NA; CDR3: CATSVTGSSGANVLTF; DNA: TGTGCCACCAGTGTCACGGGGAGCTCTGGGGCCAACGTCCTGACTTTC
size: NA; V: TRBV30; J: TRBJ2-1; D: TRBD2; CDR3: CAWSSLAGVSYNEQFF; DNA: TGTGCCTGGAGCTCACTAGCGGGAGTCTCCTACAATGAGCAGTTCTTC
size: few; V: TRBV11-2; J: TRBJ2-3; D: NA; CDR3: CASSQTGGAPDTQYF; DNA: TGTGCCAGCAGTCAAACAGGGGGGGCCCCAGATACGCAGTATTTT
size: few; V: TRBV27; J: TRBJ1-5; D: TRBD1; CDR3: CASSPQTGKAAQHF; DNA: TGTGCCAGCAGTCCTCAGACAGGGAAGGCGGCCCAGCATTTT
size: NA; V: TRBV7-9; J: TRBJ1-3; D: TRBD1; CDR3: CASSLWGDRTSGNTIYF; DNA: TGTGCCAGCAGCTTATGGGGGGACAGAACCTCTGGAAACACCATATATTTT
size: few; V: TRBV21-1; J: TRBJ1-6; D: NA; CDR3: CASNSKGVPNSPLHF; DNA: TGTGCCAGCAACTCCAAAGGGGTGCCTAATTCACCCCTCCACTTT
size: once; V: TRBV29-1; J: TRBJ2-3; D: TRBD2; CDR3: CSVASGSGPDTQYF; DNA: TGCAGCGTCGCTAGCGGGAGCGGGCCAGATACGCAGTATTTT
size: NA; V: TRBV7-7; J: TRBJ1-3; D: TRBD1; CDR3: CASSLGDSSGNTIYF; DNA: TGTGCTAGCAGCTTAGGGGACAGCTCTGGAAACACCATATATTTT
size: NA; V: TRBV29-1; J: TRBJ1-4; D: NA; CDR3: CSVVGHGGGDNEKLFF; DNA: TGCAGCGTTGTTGGGCACGGCGGGGGGGATAATGAAAAACTGTTTTTT
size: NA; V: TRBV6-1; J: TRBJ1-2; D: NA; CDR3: CASSEWGGYGYTF; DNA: TGTGCCAGCAGTGAATGGGGAGGCTATGGCTACACCTTC
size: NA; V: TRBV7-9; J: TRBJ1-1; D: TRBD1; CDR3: CASSPDRVPFEAFF; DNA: TGTGCCAGCAGCCCGGACAGGGTCCCCTTTGAAGCTTTCTTT
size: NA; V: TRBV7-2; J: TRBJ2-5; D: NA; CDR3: CASSPRSAGKETQYF; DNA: TGTGCCAGCAGCCCCAGGAGTGCGGGTAAAGAGACCCAGTACTTC
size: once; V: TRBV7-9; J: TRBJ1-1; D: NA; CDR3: CASSLDNLLRRAFF; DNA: TGTGCCAGCAGCCTAGACAACCTTCTTCGCCGAGCTTTCTTT
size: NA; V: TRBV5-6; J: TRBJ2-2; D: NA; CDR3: CASSFGDTAGTGELFF; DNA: TGTGCCAGCAGCTTTGGGGACACAGCTGGGACCGGGGAGCTGTTTTTT
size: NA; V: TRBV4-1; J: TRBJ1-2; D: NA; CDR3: CASSQPPGGGYTF; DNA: TGCGCCAGCAGCCAACCCCCCGGGGGTGGCTACACCTTC
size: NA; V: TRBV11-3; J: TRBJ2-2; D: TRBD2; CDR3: CATRLAVTGELFF; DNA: TGTGCCACCCGACTAGCGGTCACCGGGGAGCTGTTTTTT
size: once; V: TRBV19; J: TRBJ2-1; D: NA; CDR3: CASSPRSSRYNEQFF; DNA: TGTGCCAGTAGTCCCCGTTCTAGCCGATACAATGAGCAGTTCTTC
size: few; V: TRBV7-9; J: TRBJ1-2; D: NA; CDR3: CASSSSGLYGYTF; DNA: TGTGCCAGCAGCTCCTCAGGACTCTATGGCTACACCTTC
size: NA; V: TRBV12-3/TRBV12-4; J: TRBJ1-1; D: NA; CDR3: CASSLRQEAFF; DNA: TGTGCCAGCAGTTTAAGACAGGAAGCTTTCTTT
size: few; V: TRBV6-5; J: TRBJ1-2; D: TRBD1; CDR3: CASSYGDRSYGYTF; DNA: TGTGCCAGCAGTTACGGGGACAGGTCCTATGGCTACACCTTC
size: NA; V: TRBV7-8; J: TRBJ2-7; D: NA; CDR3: CASSPLSYEQYF; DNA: TGTGCCAGCAGCCCCTTATCCTACGAGCAGTACTTC
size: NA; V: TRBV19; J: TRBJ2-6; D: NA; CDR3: CASRGKRTGHISSGANVLTF; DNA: TGTGCCAGTAGGGGCAAAAGAACAGGGCACATCAGCTCTGGGGCCAACGTCCTGACTTTC
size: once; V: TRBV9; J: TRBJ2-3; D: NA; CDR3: CASSAWTATTDTQYF; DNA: TGTGCCAGCAGCGCTTGGACAGCGACGACAGATACGCAGTATTTT
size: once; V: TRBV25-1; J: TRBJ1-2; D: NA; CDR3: CATRAQGGYTF; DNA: TGTGCCACCCGGGCCCAGGGGGGCTACACCTTC
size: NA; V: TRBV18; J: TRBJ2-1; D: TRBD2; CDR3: CASSRPGTSGEQFF; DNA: TGTGCCAGCTCACGCCCCGGGACTAGCGGGGAGCAGTTCTTC
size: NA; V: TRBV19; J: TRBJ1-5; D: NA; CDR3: CASTTPGRVDQPQHF; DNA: TGTGCCAGTACAACCCCGGGCAGGGTGGATCAGCCCCAGCATTTT
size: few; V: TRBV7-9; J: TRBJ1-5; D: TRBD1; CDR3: CASSPPGTVKPQHF; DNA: TGTGCCAGCAGCCCCCCCGGGACAGTAAAGCCCCAGCATTTT
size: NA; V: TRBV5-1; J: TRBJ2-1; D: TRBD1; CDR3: CASSPQGASYNEQFF; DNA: TGCGCCAGCAGCCCACAGGGGGCCTCCTACAATGAGCAGTTCTTC
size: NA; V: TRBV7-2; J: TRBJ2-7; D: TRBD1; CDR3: CASSLEGGGGLAKHEQYF; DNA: TGTGCCAGCAGCTTAGAAGGGGGCGGCGGACTGGCAAAACACGAGCAGTACTTC
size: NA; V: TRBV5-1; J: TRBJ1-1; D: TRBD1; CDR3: CASSLGTGGRDTEAFF; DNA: TGCGCCAGCAGCTTGGGGACAGGGGGCAGGGACACTGAAGCTTTCTTT
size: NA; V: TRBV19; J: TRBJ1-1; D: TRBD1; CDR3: CASSNRGTAPTEAFF; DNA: TGTGCCAGTAGTAATCGGGGGACAGCCCCAACTGAAGCTTTCTTT
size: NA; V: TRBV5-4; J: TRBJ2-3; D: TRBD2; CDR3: CASSLGLAPDTQYF; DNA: TGTGCCAGCAGCTTGGGACTAGCCCCAGATACGCAGTATTTT
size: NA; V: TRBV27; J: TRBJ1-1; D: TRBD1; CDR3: CATHRGPTEAFF; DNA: TGTGCCACACACAGGGGACCCACTGAAGCTTTCTTT
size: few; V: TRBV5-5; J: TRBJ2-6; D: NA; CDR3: CASTVGAVAGANVLTF; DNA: TGTGCCAGCACCGTGGGGGCTGTAGCTGGGGCCAACGTCCTGACTTTC
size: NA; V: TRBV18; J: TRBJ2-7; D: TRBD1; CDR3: CASSPLGDRGYEQYF; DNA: TGTGCCAGCTCCCCCCTGGGGGACAGGGGGTACGAGCAGTACTTC
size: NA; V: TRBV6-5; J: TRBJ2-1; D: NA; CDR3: CASRPPDRRYEQFF; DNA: TGTGCCAGCAGACCTCCGGACAGACGTTACGAGCAGTTCTTC
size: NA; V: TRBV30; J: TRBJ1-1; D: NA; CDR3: CAWKGGLVTEAFF; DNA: TGTGCCTGGAAGGGAGGGTTGGTCACTGAAGCTTTCTTT
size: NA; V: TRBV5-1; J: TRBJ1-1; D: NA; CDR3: CASSTSGFQNTEAFF; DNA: TGCGCCAGCAGCACCTCAGGGTTCCAGAACACTGAAGCTTTCTTT
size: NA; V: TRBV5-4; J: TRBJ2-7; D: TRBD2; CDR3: CASSFGTSGAGYEQYF; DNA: TGTGCCAGCAGCTTTGGGACTAGCGGGGCCGGCTACGAGCAGTACTTC
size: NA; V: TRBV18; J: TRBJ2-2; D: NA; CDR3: CASSPGPGGTGELFF; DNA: TGTGCCAGCTCACCAGGCCCCGGCGGCACCGGGGAGCTGTTTTTT
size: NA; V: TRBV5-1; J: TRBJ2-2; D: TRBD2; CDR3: CASSVPSGRGTGELFF; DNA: TGCGCCAGCAGCGTACCTAGCGGGAGGGGAACCGGGGAGCTGTTTTTT
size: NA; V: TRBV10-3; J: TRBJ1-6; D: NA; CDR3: CAISEIGGNSPLHF; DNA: TGTGCCATCAGTGAGATCGGAGGAAATTCACCCCTCCACTTT
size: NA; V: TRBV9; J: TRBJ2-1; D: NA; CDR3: CASSVAASRHNEQFF; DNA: TGTGCCAGCAGCGTAGCGGCTAGCCGCCACAATGAGCAGTTCTTC
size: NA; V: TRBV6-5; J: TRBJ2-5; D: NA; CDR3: CASSKLWAGQETQYF; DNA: TGTGCCAGCAGTAAACTCTGGGCCGGCCAAGAGACCCAGTACTTC
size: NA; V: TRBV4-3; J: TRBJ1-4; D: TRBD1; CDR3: CASTMRGPNEKLFF; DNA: TGCGCCAGCACGATGAGGGGGCCTAATGAAAAACTGTTTTTT
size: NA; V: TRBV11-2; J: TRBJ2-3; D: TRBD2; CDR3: CASSRPKLGPAGGTDTQYF; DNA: TGTGCCAGCAGCCGACCGAAATTGGGCCCAGCGGGAGGCACAGATACGCAGTATTTT
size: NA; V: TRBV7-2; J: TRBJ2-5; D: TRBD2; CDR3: CASSLEGGRVQYF; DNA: TGTGCCAGCAGCTTAGAGGGCGGGAGGGTCCAGTACTTC
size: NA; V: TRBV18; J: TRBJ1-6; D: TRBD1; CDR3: CASSPPGQGINSPLHF; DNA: TGTGCCAGCTCACCCCCCGGACAGGGAATTAATTCACCCCTCCACTTT
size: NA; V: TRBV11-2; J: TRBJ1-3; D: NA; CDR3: CASSLTAADTIYF; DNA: TGTGCCAGCAGCTTAACAGCCGCCGACACCATATATTTT
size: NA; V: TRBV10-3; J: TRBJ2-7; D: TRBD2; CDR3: CAIRPLAGGAPTVGYEQYF; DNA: TGTGCCATCAGGCCACTAGCGGGAGGGGCGCCGACTGTCGGCTACGAGCAGTACTTC
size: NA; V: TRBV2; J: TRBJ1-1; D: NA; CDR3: CAARTTNTEAFF; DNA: TGTGCCGCCCGGACAACCAACACTGAAGCTTTCTTT
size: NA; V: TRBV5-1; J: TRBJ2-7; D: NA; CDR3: CASSPAASGVDEQYF; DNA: TGCGCCAGCAGCCCGGCGGCCTCGGGGGTAGACGAGCAGTACTTC
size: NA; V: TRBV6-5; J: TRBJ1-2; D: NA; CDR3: CASSSHGYYGYTF; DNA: TGTGCCAGCAGCTCCCACGGGTACTATGGCTACACCTTC